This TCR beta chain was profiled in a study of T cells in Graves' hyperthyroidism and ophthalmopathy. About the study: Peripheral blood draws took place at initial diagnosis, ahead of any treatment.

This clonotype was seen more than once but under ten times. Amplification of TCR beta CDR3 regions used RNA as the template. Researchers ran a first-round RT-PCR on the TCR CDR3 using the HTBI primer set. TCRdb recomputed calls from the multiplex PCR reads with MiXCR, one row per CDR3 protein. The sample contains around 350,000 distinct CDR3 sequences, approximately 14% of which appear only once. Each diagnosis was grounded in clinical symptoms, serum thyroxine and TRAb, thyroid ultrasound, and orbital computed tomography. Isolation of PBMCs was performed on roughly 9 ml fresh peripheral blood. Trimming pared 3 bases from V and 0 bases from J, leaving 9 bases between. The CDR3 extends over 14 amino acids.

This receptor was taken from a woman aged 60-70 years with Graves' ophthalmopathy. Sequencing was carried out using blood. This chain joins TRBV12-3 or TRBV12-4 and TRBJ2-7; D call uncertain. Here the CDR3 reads CASSFHGDSYEQYF. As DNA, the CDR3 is TGTGCCAGCAGTTTCCACGGAGACTCCTACGAGCAGTACTTC.